The 15 T cell receptor beta chains in this list originate from one sample, sequenced in a study of sequential checkpoint blockade in melanoma. TCRdb keeps only in-frame clones here, not all; method: immunoSEQ multiplex PCR. The sample records more than 15,000 clones, 70% being singletons. Indicated treatment: randomized to nivolumab then ipilimumab (arm A) or the reverse (arm B). The sample here was CD8+ T cells sorted from blood (inferred from file names), taken from a patient given nivolumab and ipilimumab in sequence. The receptors were gathered from a human donor with melanoma.

This clone was counted only a few times. Germline and junction disagree at one end, which may indicate a read error. The chain links TRBV5-4 to TRBJ1-1, with D possibly being TRBD1 (6 bases). The CDR3 consists of 17 residues. CDR1 is SGHNT, CDR2 YYREEE, per germline (reference sequence). The CDR3 reads CASSPDSHLAVNTEAFF. The CDR3 DNA reads TGCGCCAGCAGCCCGGACAGCCACCTCGCCGTGAACACTGAAGCTTTCTTT. The entire variable domain, with the rest obtained from reference TRBV5-4 and TRBJ1-1, is as follows: ETGVTQSPTHLIKTRGQQVTLRCSSQSGHNTVSWYQQALGQGPQFIFQYYREEENGRGNFPPRFSGLQFPNYSSELNVNALELDDSALYLCASSPDSHLAVNTEAFFGQGTRLTVV.

The V and J genes are TRBV9 and TRBJ2-3, with 10 nucleotides matching TRBD2. V shed 3 bases, J shed 6 bases, and the junction held 10 bases outside the gene matches. The CDR3 covers 16 residues. Germline V gene sequence: CDR1 SGDLS, CDR2 YYNGEE. The CDR3 DNA is TGTGCCAGCAGCGGGGCTCCGGGACTAGCGTCGGATACGCAGTATTTT. Translated, it gives CASSGAPGLASDTQYF. The variable domain in full, with the rest retrieved from reference TRBV9 and TRBJ2-3, is DSGVTQTPKHLITATGQRVTLRCSPRSGDLSVYWYQQSLDQGLQFLIQYYNGEERAKGNILERFSAQQFPDLHSELNLSSLELGDSALYFCASSGAPGLASDTQYFGPGTRLTVL.

The chain recombines TRBV5-8 with TRBJ2-5; TRBD2 is a possible D gene (5 bases). Germline V gives CDR1 SGHTS, CDR2 YDEGEE. Trimming took 0 bases from V and 1 from J, leaving 10 bases between them. CDR3 length equals 15 residues. CDR3 DNA: TGTGCCAGCAGCTTGGTCGCGACTATCCAAGAGACCCAGTACTTC. Amino acids: CASSLVATIQETQYF.

V and J are TRBV6-5 and TRBJ1-1, with D tentatively TRBD1 (5 bases). The length of the CDR3 is 13 residues. From germline, CDR1 is MNHEY and CDR2 SVGAGI. Between the trimmed V and J ends, which lost 5 bases and 1 base, there was a span of 8 bases. The CDR3 loop is CASSQGPNTEAFF. The CDR3, as DNA: TGTGCCAGCAGTCAGGGCCCGAACACTGAAGCTTTCTTT.

The chain couples TRBV5-4 to TRBJ2-3; 7 bases line up with TRBD2. CDR1 SGHNT and CDR2 YYREEE come from the germline V gene (reference sequence). The CDR3 has 17 residues. J gave up 2 bases and V 4 bases, and 13 bases lay outside the gene matches. This chain's CDR3 is CASSPERGDYFTDTQYF. CDR3 nucleotides: TGTGCCAGCAGCCCTGAACGAGGGGACTACTTCACAGATACGCAGTATTTT.

This rearrangement joins TRBV10-3 to TRBJ2-7, with 9 bases lining up with TRBD1. With V trimmed by 6 bases and J by 4 bases, 4 bases remained unmatched. Germline lookup yields CDR1 ENHRY and CDR2 SYGVKD. CDR3 length equals 13 residues. CDR3 sequence (DNA): TGTGCCATCAGCGGGACAGGGTTGTACGAGCAGTACTTC. As protein: CAISGTGLYEQYF.

The chain couples TRBV6-6 to TRBJ1-2, with D possibly being TRBD1 (5 bases). Per the germline V gene, CDR1 is MNHNY and CDR2 is SVGAGI (reference sequence). Trimming removed 2 bases at V and 6 bases at J, with 19 bases between. The CDR3 spans 16 residues. The CDR3 DNA reads as TGTGCCAGCAGTTACACGCTCGGGGGGGATCCACATGGCTACACCTTC. Translated: CASSYTLGGDPHGYTF.

This clone was recorded only once. At one boundary the junction diverges from the germline segment, which might be a read error. The chain links TRBV5-1 to TRBJ2-2, with TRBD2 as a possible D gene (5 bases). CDR3 size: 16 residues. Germline V CDR1 and CDR2: SGHRS, YFSETQ. The CDR3 coding sequence is TGCGCCGGCAGCTTGTTGGAGGACTTGAACACCGGGGAGCTGTTTTTT. Amino acids: CAGSLLEDLNTGELFF.

This clone was recorded once. The chain employs TRBV27 and TRBJ1-2; the match to TRBD1 covers 9 bases. From germline, CDR1 is MNHEY and CDR2 SMNVEV (reference sequence). Unmatched junction bases numbered 8, after V lost 3 bases and J lost 6 bases. The CDR3 length is 15 residues. CDR3 nucleotide sequence: TGTGCCAGCAGTTTGTTCGTGGGGACAGGGAATGGCTACACCTTC. Protein sequence: CASSLFVGTGNGYTF.

By its share, this clone is medium-sized. The chain uses TRBV4-3 and TRBJ2-7, with 11 bases matching TRBD2. Germline trimming cut 1 base from V and 5 bases from J; bases unmatched to any gene: 4. This CDR3 has 15 residues. Per germline, CDR1 LGHNA and CDR2 YSLEER. The CDR3 spells CASSQVLAGAHEQYF. CDR3 nucleotide sequence: TGCGCCAGCAGCCAAGTACTAGCGGGAGCGCACGAGCAGTACTTC.

This clone has only a few counts. CDR3 coding DNA: TGTGCCTGGAGTGTACCCAGACAGAGAAAAGAGACCCAGTACTTC. Amino acids: CAWSVPRQRKETQYF. The chain recombines TRBV30 with TRBJ2-5; D possibly corresponds to TRBD1 (5 bases). Germline CDR1 reads GTSNPN; CDR2 reads SVGIG (reference sequence). The CDR3 extends over 15 amino acids. V gave up 0 bases and J gave up 3 bases, with 14 bases separating them.

There are a few counts of this clone. The chain couples TRBV13 to TRBJ1-2; a weak D match, TRBD1 (6 bases). This CDR3 has 13 residues. Looked up from germline, CDR1 is PRHDT and CDR2 is FYEKMQ (reference sequence). Trimming cost V 3 bases and J 5 bases, with 10 bases left between them. CDR3 coding DNA: TGTGCCAGCAGCTTTGACAGGTCGTATGGCTACACCTTC. Translated: CASSFDRSYGYTF.

The chain recombines TRBV27 with TRBJ1-2, with 9 bases lining up with TRBD1. Germline V gives CDR1 MNHEY, CDR2 SMNVEV (reference sequence). This CDR3 spans 13 amino acids. The junction had 3 bases not matched to a gene; V was cut back by 2 bases and J by 8 bases. This chain's CDR3 is CASSLVTGGGYTF. The CDR3 DNA follows: TGTGCCAGCAGTTTAGTTACAGGGGGCGGCTACACCTTC.

The chain links TRBV11-2 to TRBJ2-7; possible D gene TRBD1, 5 bases. The V end was cut by 1 base, the J end by 12 bases, with 13 bases between. Germline V gives CDR1 SGHAT, CDR2 FQNNGV. The CDR3 is 12 residues long. CDR3 DNA: TGTGCCAGCAGCTTAGGGGCCCAGGGCCGGTACTTC. It codes for CASSLGAQGRYF.

V gene TRBV27 combines with J gene TRBJ2-2; tentative D call: TRBD2 (5 bases). This CDR3 has 16 residues. The germline V gene encodes CDR1 MNHEY and CDR2 SMNVEV (reference sequence). Trimming took off 7 bases at V and 0 bases at J, with 15 bases between the two ends. For the CDR3, the DNA is TGTGCCAGCACTTTCCGACTACCGGCGAACACCGGGGAGCTGTTTTTT. Its translation: CASTFRLPANTGELFF.